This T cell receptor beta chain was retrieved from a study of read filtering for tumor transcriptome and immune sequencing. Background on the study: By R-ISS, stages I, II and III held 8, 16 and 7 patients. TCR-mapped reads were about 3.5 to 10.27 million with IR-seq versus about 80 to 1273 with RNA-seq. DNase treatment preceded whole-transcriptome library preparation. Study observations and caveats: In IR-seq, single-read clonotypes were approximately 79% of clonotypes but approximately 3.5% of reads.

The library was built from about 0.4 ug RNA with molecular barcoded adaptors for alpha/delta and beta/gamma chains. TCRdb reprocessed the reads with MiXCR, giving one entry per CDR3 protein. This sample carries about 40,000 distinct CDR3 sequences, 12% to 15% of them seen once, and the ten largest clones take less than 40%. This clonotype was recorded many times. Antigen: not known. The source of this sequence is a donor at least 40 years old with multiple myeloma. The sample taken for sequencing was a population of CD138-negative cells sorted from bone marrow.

CDR3 residues: CASSPRLAANSYNEQFF. The CDR3 nucleotides are TGTGCCAGCAGCCCCCGACTAGCGGCCAACTCCTACAATGAGCAGTTCTTC. V gene TRBV7-9 combines with J gene TRBJ2-1; TRBD2 agrees at 9 bases. Germline V CDR1 and CDR2: SEHNR, FQNEAQ (reference sequence). The CDR3 sequence is 17 residues long. Trimming removed 5 bases from V and 0 bases from J; junction bases left unmatched: 8. The full variable domain, in which reference TRBV7-9 and TRBJ2-1 provide the parts outside the CDR3, is DTGVSQNPRHKITKRGQNVTFRCDPISEHNRLYWYRQTLGQGPEFLTYFQNEAQLEKSRLLSDRFSAERPKGSFSTLEIQRTEQGDSAMYLCASSPRLAANSYNEQFFGPGTRLTVL.